This T cell receptor beta chain was sequenced for a study of identical twins. TCRdb re-analysed the 5' RACE reads in MiXCR, keeping a single row per CDR3 protein. The sample shows about 700,000 distinct CDR3 sequences, roughly 6% of them seen only once. Study results and limitations: Excess low generation probability was seen in twin-shared out-of-frame alpha sequences.

V trimming: 7 bases; J trimming: 8 bases; junction bases outside the gene matches: 7. The CDR3 runs to 15 residues. Per germline, CDR1 SNHLY and CDR2 FYNNEI. This clonotype was recorded a few times. Its target is not known. Material for sequencing was naive T cells sorted from blood. V gene TRBV2 combines with J gene TRBJ2-1; 14 positions match TRBD2. This receptor was taken from a man in his late teens or twenties in good health. The DNA for the CDR3 is TGTGCCAGCAAGAAGGGACTAGCGGGAGCCGATGAGCAGTTCTTC. Translated: CASKKGLAGADEQFF.